The present entry profiles one TCR beta chain with its context. V was clipped by 2 bases and J by 7 bases; unmatched bases: 13. Germline V gene data show CDR1 as SGDLS and CDR2 as YYNGEE. This CDR3 is built from 17 residues. The assay was immunoSEQ multiplex PCR, and TCRdb's table has in-frame clones only and misses some. This table has more than 55,000 clones, 91% appearing once. This entry comes from a study of T cell changes during pregnancy in multiple sclerosis. The V and J genes are TRBV9 and TRBJ2-1, with 9 bases fitting TRBD2. The sequenced sample was peripheral blood, obtained in the third trimester of pregnancy. The clonotype was recovered from a female donor in good health, enrolled as a control in a pregnancy study. The CDR3 reads CASSVPGAGGGRNEQFF. The CDR3 nucleotides are TGTGCCAGCAGCGTCCCCGGAGCGGGAGGAGGTCGGAATGAGCAGTTCTTC. Full variable domain (rest looked up from reference TRBV9 and TRBJ2-1): DSGVTQTPKHLITATGQRVTLRCSPRSGDLSVYWYQQSLDQGLQFLIQYYNGEERAKGNILERFSAQQFPDLHSELNLSSLELGDSALYFCASSVPGAGGGRNEQFFGPGTRLTVL.